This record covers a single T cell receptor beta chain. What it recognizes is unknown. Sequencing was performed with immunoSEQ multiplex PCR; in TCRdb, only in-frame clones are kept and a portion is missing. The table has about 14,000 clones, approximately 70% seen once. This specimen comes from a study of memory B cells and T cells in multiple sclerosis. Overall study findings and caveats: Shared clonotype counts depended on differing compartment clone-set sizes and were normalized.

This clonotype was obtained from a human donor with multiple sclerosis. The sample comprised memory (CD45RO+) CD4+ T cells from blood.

The CDR3 is CASSDRTGITGELFF. The CDR3 DNA follows: TGTGCCAGCAGTGACCGGACAGGGATCACCGGGGAGCTGTTTTTT. The chain joins TRBV2 to TRBJ2-2, with 8 bases aligning to TRBD1. In germline, CDR1 is SNHLY, CDR2 FYNNEI. The CDR3 is 15 amino acids. The ends lost 3 bases at V and 4 bases at J; junction bases unmatched: 4.